The present T cell receptor beta chain was sequenced within a study of vaccination effects on CD4 cells after COVID-19. Sequenced by immunoSEQ multiplex PCR; TCRdb stores in-frame clones only, minus some. The repertoire holds 42,000 or so clones, with approximately 77% as singletons. Of note for this clone: As yet, its antigen is unknown.

Cultured cells yielded isolated CD4+ T cells after around 9 days. Vaccine administered to participants consisted of two doses of either BNT162b2 or mRNA-1273. V lost 7 bases to trimming and J lost 4 bases, with 8 bases between them. This CDR3 contains 11 residues. The receptor comes from a human donor who received a COVID-19 vaccine. Here the sequenced sample was CD4+ T cells from PBMCs cultured without peptide, taken after COVID-19 vaccination. The rearrangement uses TRBV12-3 or TRBV12-4 and TRBJ2-7; D gene unclear. Here the CDR3 DNA reads TGTGCCAGCACCAAGGGTTACGAGCAGTACTTC. This sequence encodes CASTKGYEQYF.